The next 27 T cell receptor beta chains were all read from a single sample in a study of T-cell reconstitution after alpha-beta-depleted transplantation in children. Preparing the TCRbeta library involved the use of unique molecular identifiers. TCRdb ran MiXCR on the PCR reads and lists one entry per CDR3 protein. The sample includes around 200,000 distinct CDR3 sequences, roughly 7.5% of them seen just once. The sequencing used PBMCs from the stem cell graft donor, collected from the stem cell graft. The origin of the receptors is a human donor who donated a stem cell graft to a child with Wiskott-Aldrich syndrome.

This clonotype was observed at least ten times. J is TRBJ2-7 and V is TRBV5-1; 10 nucleotides match TRBD1. The CDR3 consists of 14 residues. The germline V gene encodes CDR1 SGHRS and CDR2 YFSETQ. V lost 2 bases, J lost 4 bases, and 3 bases stayed unmatched. The CDR3 DNA reads TGCGCCAGCAGCTTTGACAGGGGGCTATACGAGCAGTACTTC. Translated, it gives CASSFDRGLYEQYF.

In nucleotides, the CDR3 is TGTGCCAGCAGCTTAGCAGGGGGCTTGGAGGGTAACTATGGCTACACCTTC. Residues: CASSLAGGLEGNYGYTF. The V gene is TRBV7-2, the J gene TRBJ1-2; 7 bases align to TRBD1. Germline V gene sequence: CDR1 SGHTA, CDR2 FQGNSA. The CDR3 sequence is 17 residues long. V dropped 0 bases and J dropped 1; count of bases not matched to a gene: 8.

The sample holds many counts of this clonotype. The rearrangement links TRBV5-1 to TRBJ1-3, with 10 nucleotides matching TRBD1. The CDR3 has 17 amino acids. V was clipped by 4 bases and J by 1 base; unmatched bases: 8. Germline values: CDR1 SGHRS, CDR2 YFSETQ. The CDR3 sequence: CASSPGGTGVSGNTIYF. The CDR3 nucleotides are TGCGCCAGCAGCCCAGGAGGGACAGGGGTATCTGGAAACACCATATATTTT.

This clonotype was recorded many times. The rearrangement uses TRBV5-4 and TRBJ2-5; D remains unclear. CDR1 and CDR2 from the germline V gene are SGHNT and YYREEE (reference sequence). The length of the CDR3 is 14 residues. Trimming removed 1 base at V and 1 base at J, with 8 bases between. This CDR3 is CASSLRAVQETQYF. The DNA of the CDR3 is TGTGCCAGCAGCTTGCGGGCCGTCCAAGAGACCCAGTACTTC.

The chain uses TRBV30 and TRBJ2-1; no reliable D call. Germline V gene lookup returns CDR1 GTSNPN and CDR2 SVGIG (reference sequence). The V gene lost 0 bases and the J gene lost 9 bases, with 12 bases spanning the gap. The CDR3 spans 13 residues. Here the CDR3 reads CAWSVLGGIEQFF. The CDR3 DNA reads as TGTGCCTGGAGTGTCCTCGGCGGAATTGAGCAGTTCTTC. The full variable domain, with the rest looked up from reference TRBV30 and TRBJ2-1, is SQTIHQWPATLVQPVGSPLSLECTVEGTSNPNLYWYRQAAGRGLQLLFYSVGIGQISSEVPQNLSASRPQDRQFILSSKKLLLSDSGFYLCAWSVLGGIEQFFGPGTRLTVL.

The sample holds many counts of this clonotype. The V and J genes are TRBV3-1 and TRBJ1-1; maybe TRBD1 (5 bases). This CDR3 is 13 amino acids long. The V and J ends lost 3 bases and 7 bases respectively, with 12 bases between them. In germline, CDR1 is LGHDT, CDR2 YNNKEL (reference sequence). In nucleotides, the CDR3 is TGTGCCAGCAGCCAGCAGGGAGGCGGTGAAGCTTTCTTT. Translation gives CASSQQGGGEAFF.

Many counts were recorded for this clonotype. This rearrangement joins TRBV2 to TRBJ2-2, with D uncertain. Germline loops: CDR1 SNHLY, CDR2 FYNNEI. The V and J ends lost 6 bases and 7 bases respectively, with 12 bases between them. This CDR3 is built from 13 residues. The CDR3 is CASRIEYIGELFF. CDR3 sequence (DNA): TGTGCCAGCAGGATTGAATATATCGGGGAGCTGTTTTTT.

The DNA for the CDR3 is TGTGCCAGCAGCCACGGACAGGGGGACACTGAAGCTTTCTTT. It yields the protein CASSHGQGDTEAFF. V gene TRBV7-9 combines with J gene TRBJ1-1; TRBD1 matches at 10 bases. Trimming at V came to 5 bases and at J to 3 bases, leaving 3 bases not matched to a gene. Germline lookup yields CDR1 SEHNR and CDR2 FQNEAQ (reference sequence). The CDR3 is 14 amino acids. The entire variable domain, with the rest obtained from reference TRBV7-9 and TRBJ1-1, is as follows: DTGVSQNPRHKITKRGQNVTFRCDPISEHNRLYWYRQTLGQGPEFLTYFQNEAQLEKSRLLSDRFSAERPKGSFSTLEIQRTEQGDSAMYLCASSHGQGDTEAFFGQGTRLTVV.

This clonotype occurred many times. V gene TRBV12-3 or TRBV12-4 combines with J gene TRBJ1-2; D is unclear. The CDR3 covers 12 residues. V was shortened by 8 bases and J by 7 bases, with 14 bases between the two germline ends. The CDR3 spells CASGSRAVGYTF. The CDR3 DNA sequence: TGTGCCAGCGGCTCGAGGGCGGTTGGCTACACCTTC.

There are many counts of this clonotype. This chain connects TRBV5-1 to TRBJ2-1, with D tentatively TRBD1 (5 bases). V lost 5 bases to trimming and J lost 4 bases, with 10 bases between them. The CDR3 contains 13 residues. The V gene's germline CDR1 is SGHRS and CDR2 YFSETQ. CDR3 sequence (DNA): TGCGCCAGCAGTTCCAGGGCGTACAATGAGCAGTTCTTC. Protein sequence: CASSSRAYNEQFF.

This clonotype showed up just a few times. This rearrangement joins TRBV13 to TRBJ1-1; TRBD1 matches at 8 bases. V dropped 4 bases and J dropped 3; count of bases not matched to a gene: 7. The CDR3 loop spans 15 amino acids. CDR1 is PRHDT and CDR2 is FYEKMQ in the germline V gene (reference sequence). Written as DNA, the CDR3 is TGTGCCAGCAGCTATTTAGGACAGGGAGACACTGAAGCTTTCTTT. Protein: CASSYLGQGDTEAFF.

This clonotype was found many times. CDR3 amino acids: CASSYLDQPQHF. In DNA, the CDR3 is TGTGCCAGCAGTTACTTAGATCAGCCCCAGCATTTT. This sequence joins TRBV6-6 and TRBJ1-5, with no clear D. V was pared by 1 base and J by 5 bases, with 3 bases between. The CDR3 runs 12 residues. Per the germline V gene, CDR1 is MNHNY and CDR2 is SVGAGI (reference sequence).

The rearrangement joins TRBV20-1 to TRBJ2-5; possibly TRBD2 for D (7 bases). The CDR3 totals 17 residues. The germline V gene encodes CDR1 DFQATT and CDR2 SNEGSKA (reference sequence). Deletions cut 4 bases from V and 6 bases from J, with 27 bases between. This chain's CDR3 is CSATPLGGTLFSKTQYF. For the CDR3, the DNA is TGCAGTGCTACTCCCCTCGGGGGGACACTCTTTTCCAAGACCCAGTACTTC.

This clonotype was seen ten or more times. The CDR3 DNA follows: TGTGCCAGCAGCCGCGTACAGGGGGGGTACGCAGATACGCAGTATTTT. It specifies CASSRVQGGYADTQYF. The chain couples TRBV3-1 to TRBJ2-3; tentative D call: TRBD1 (8 bases). In germline, CDR1 is LGHDT, CDR2 YNNKEL (reference sequence). Trimming took off 4 bases at V and 4 bases at J, with 18 bases between the two ends. This CDR3 has 16 amino acids.

The chain recombines TRBV27 with TRBJ1-2; tentatively, D is TRBD1 (5 bases). Germline V CDR1 and CDR2: MNHEY, SMNVEV (reference sequence). The V end was cut by 4 bases, the J end by 4 bases, with 13 bases between. CDR3 length: 14 residues. The CDR3 sequence: CASSSGAGTYGYTF. CDR3 coding DNA: TGTGCCAGCAGTTCTGGGGCAGGGACCTATGGCTACACCTTC.

This clonotype was counted at least ten times. The CDR3 DNA reads as TGTGCCAGCAGCCCGACTAGTCCAGATACGCAGTATTTT. It codes for CASSPTSPDTQYF. This sequence joins TRBV9 and TRBJ2-3; maybe TRBD2 (6 bases). V was clipped by 4 bases and J by 4 bases, with 10 bases between them. The CDR3 is 13 amino acids. Germline assignment: CDR1 SGDLS and CDR2 YYNGEE. Complete variable domain (other parts from reference TRBV9 and TRBJ2-3): DSGVTQTPKHLITATGQRVTLRCSPRSGDLSVYWYQQSLDQGLQFLIQYYNGEERAKGNILERFSAQQFPDLHSELNLSSLELGDSALYFCASSPTSPDTQYFGPGTRLTVL.

This clonotype was recorded at least ten times. This chain connects TRBV9 to TRBJ2-3, with 9 positions matching TRBD2. Germline CDR1 reads SGDLS; CDR2 reads YYNGEE. This CDR3 has 17 residues. Germline trimming cut 3 bases from V and 0 bases from J; bases unmatched to any gene: 8. The CDR3 sequence is CASSARGLAPSTDTQYF. The DNA for the CDR3 is TGTGCCAGCAGCGCCCGAGGACTAGCGCCTAGCACAGATACGCAGTATTTT.

This clonotype has only a few counts. V and J are TRBV30 and TRBJ2-2; tentatively, D is TRBD2 (7 bases). The V gene lost 1 base and the J gene lost 0 bases, with 15 bases spanning the gap. Germline V gives CDR1 GTSNPN, CDR2 SVGIG (reference sequence). This CDR3 region has 17 residues. As DNA, the CDR3 is TGTGCCTGGAGTGATTGGGGGGGGGCCTCGAACACCGGGGAGCTGTTTTTT. This encodes CAWSDWGGASNTGELFF.

In its sample, this clonotype was seen a few times. The V and J genes are TRBV5-1 and TRBJ1-1, with TRBD1 identical over 7 bases. This CDR3 is built from 15 residues. CDR1 is SGHRS and CDR2 is YFSETQ in the germline V gene. With 2 bases clipped from V and 3 bases from J, the junction kept 7 bases outside the gene matches. The CDR3 nucleotides are TGCGCCAGCAGCTTTGACGGGACAGCTTACACTGAAGCTTTCTTT. It is translated as CASSFDGTAYTEAFF.

This clonotype was observed at least ten times. The chain employs TRBV11-2 and TRBJ2-2; 8 bases are shared with TRBD1. Germline trimming cut 2 bases from V and 5 bases from J; bases unmatched to any gene: 4. Germline CDR1 reads SGHAT; CDR2 reads FQNNGV. The CDR3 is 15 amino acids. As DNA, the CDR3 is TGTGCCAGCAGCTTACAGGGGGCTCGGACCGGGGAGCTGTTTTTT. This sequence encodes CASSLQGARTGELFF. Looking up the rest from reference TRBV11-2 and TRBJ2-2 gives the full variable domain: EAGVAQSPRYKIIEKRQSVAFWCNPISGHATLYWYQQILGQGPKLLIQFQNNGVVDDSQLPKDRFSAERLKGVDSTLKIQPAKLEDSAVYLCASSLQGARTGELFFGEGSRLTVL.

This clonotype was observed at least ten times. This chain joins TRBV14 and TRBJ2-5, with D hard to call. The V end lost 1 base, the J end lost 1 base, and 13 bases lay between the germline ends. CDR1 and CDR2 from the germline V gene are SGHDN and FVKESK. This CDR3 region has 16 residues. In DNA, the CDR3 is TGTGCCAGCAGCCAAGGGACCCTGTACTTCCAAGAGACCCAGTACTTC. This sequence encodes CASSQGTLYFQETQYF.

This clonotype was counted many times. The V call is TRBV29-1, the J call TRBJ2-7, with D perhaps TRBD2 (6 bases). CDR1 and CDR2 (germline): SQVTM, ANQGSEA. The CDR3 extends over 16 amino acids. Trimming removed 7 bases from V and 4 bases from J, with 26 bases in between. CDR3 sequence (DNA): TGCAGCGGCTCCCGGTGGAGTAGGGACTCCGGGTACGAGCAGTACTTC. Amino acid sequence: CSGSRWSRDSGYEQYF.

This clonotype was recorded many times. The chain combines TRBV7-9 with TRBJ2-1, with 14 bases lining up with TRBD2. There are 17 residues in the CDR3. Germline lookup yields CDR1 SEHNR and CDR2 FQNEAQ (reference sequence). J was trimmed by 3 bases and V by 5 bases; bases with no gene match: 6. This chain's CDR3 is CASSPGLAGDIYNEQFF. The CDR3, as DNA: TGTGCCAGCAGCCCGGGACTAGCGGGAGATATCTACAATGAGCAGTTCTTC.

This clonotype was seen just once. V is TRBV18 and J is TRBJ2-1; 10 nucleotides agree with TRBD2. Germline V gene data show CDR1 as KGHSH and CDR2 as LQKENI. CDR3 length: 18 residues. The J segment lost 4 bases and the V segment lost 0 bases, leaving 9 bases of the junction unmatched. The CDR3, as DNA: TGTGCCAGCTCACCACCGAACGGACTAGCGGTTAAATACAATGAGCAGTTCTTC. It specifies CASSPPNGLAVKYNEQFF.

This clonotype was picked up many times. This chain uses TRBV15 with TRBJ2-7; 7 bases fit TRBD1. The CDR3 consists of 13 residues. Per germline, CDR1 LNHNV and CDR2 YYDKDF (reference sequence). With V trimmed by 6 bases and J by 2 bases, 4 bases remained unmatched. This CDR3 reads CATRWDRAYEQYF. In DNA, the CDR3 is TGTGCCACCAGGTGGGACAGAGCCTACGAGCAGTACTTC.

This clonotype was seen at least ten times. The chain links TRBV29-1 to TRBJ2-7, with D tentatively TRBD1 (6 bases). V dropped 6 bases and J dropped 5 bases, with 14 bases sitting between them. Germline-derived CDR1 and CDR2 are SQVTM and ANQGSEA. The CDR3 runs 12 residues. The CDR3 DNA reads TGCAGCGTCGCCCCGGGACACGACGAGCAGTACTTC. Protein sequence: CSVAPGHDEQYF.

In this sample, this clonotype turned up many times. This chain connects TRBV28 to TRBJ2-4; D is possibly TRBD1 (6 bases). The V end was cut by 6 bases, the J end by 0 bases, with 15 bases between. The CDR3 is made up of 16 amino acids. The germline V gene encodes CDR1 MDHEN and CDR2 SYDVKM. The CDR3 DNA reads as TGTGCCAGCAGCCCTCTCAGGGGTCTAGCCAAAAACATTCAGTACTTC. Protein: CASSPLRGLAKNIQYF.